The 21 T cell receptor beta chains given below trace back to one sample, sequenced in a study of cytomegalovirus exposure and HLA in healthy donors (dated by TCRdb to about 2017). Receptor libraries were prepared by the immunoSEQ multiplex PCR assay. In its TCRdb copy, this immuneACCESS table keeps in-frame sequences only and misses some clones. Where compared with another copy, unresolved V genes explain less than half of these, and the others have no known cause. For this sample the table gives roughly 150,000 clones, of which approximately 89% were detected only once. The ten largest clones take up around 0.7% of the sample. The source material was PBMCs. These receptors all stem from a man aged 18 to 30 in good health and CMV-seronegative.

The sample holds one count of this clone. The chain has TRBV7-9 and TRBJ1-2; no clear D gene. The germline CDR1 and CDR2 sequences are SEHNR and FQNEAQ (reference sequence). This CDR3 is 14 amino acids long. Trimming pared 7 bases from V and 6 bases from J, leaving 18 bases between. Here the CDR3 reads CASKAREGGNGYTF. DNA for the CDR3: TGTGCCAGCAAGGCGAGGGAGGGCGGGAATGGCTACACCTTC.

The chain joins TRBV7-3 to TRBJ1-6, with TRBD1 matching over 8 bases. This CDR3 contains 15 residues. Germline lookup yields CDR1 SGHTA and CDR2 FQGTGA. Germline trimming cut 5 bases from V and 3 bases from J; bases unmatched to any gene: 3. CDR3 region: CASSAGTGYNSPLHF. CDR3 DNA sequence: TGTGCCAGCAGCGCAGGGACAGGCTATAATTCACCCCTCCACTTT.

The chain has TRBV6-6 and TRBJ1-1; D is possibly TRBD1 (5 bases). The CDR3 has 14 amino acids. The germline V gene has CDR1 MNHNY and CDR2 SVGAGI (reference sequence). V was trimmed by 1 base and J by 1 base, leaving 7 bases between them. The CDR3 sequence: CASSYYQGNTEAFF. The CDR3 DNA follows: TGTGCCAGCAGTTACTATCAGGGGAACACTGAAGCTTTCTTT.

The chain is built from TRBV2 and TRBJ2-2, with 11 bases aligning to TRBD1. Trimming at V came to 9 bases and at J to 5 bases, leaving 8 bases not matched to a gene. The CDR3 covers 15 residues. CDR1 and CDR2 from the germline V gene are SNHLY and FYNNEI. CDR3 sequence reads: CASSRDRGLTGELFF. CDR3 DNA sequence: TGTGCCAGTTCCCGGGACAGGGGGTTGACCGGGGAGCTGTTTTTT.

The count of this clone is one. The rearrangement joins TRBV10-1 to TRBJ2-3; D is perhaps TRBD2 (6 bases). The CDR3 length is 14 residues. Germline V CDR1 and CDR2: WNHNN, SYGVQD (reference sequence). With 3 bases removed from V and 2 bases from J, the gap between germline ends came to 9 bases. CDR3 nucleotides: TGCGCCAGCAGTGATGGCGGGATCACAGATACGCAGTATTTT. This translates into CASSDGGITDTQYF.

The chain employs TRBV6-1 and TRBJ2-1, with 8 bases lining up with TRBD2. The V and J ends lost 4 bases and 5 bases, in that order; junction bases with no gene match: 7. CDR1 and CDR2 (germline): MNHNS, SASEGT. The CDR3 contains 15 residues. In nucleotides, the CDR3 is TGTGCCAGCAGTGTGATTGGGCGGGGGGACAATGAGCAGTTCTTC. Protein product: CASSVIGRGDNEQFF.

Concerning this clone: Other DNA sequences from this sample encode an identical CDR3 as well. This chain connects TRBV5-1 to TRBJ2-7, with 10 positions matching TRBD1. V trimming: 5 bases; J trimming: 2 bases; junction bases outside the gene matches: 4. CDR1 SGHRS and CDR2 YFSETQ come from the germline V gene. The CDR3 spans 14 residues. CDR3 sequence: CASSRTGGTYEQYF. For the CDR3, the DNA is TGCGCCAGCAGTCGGACAGGGGGTACCTACGAGCAGTACTTC.

The rearrangement uses TRBV5-1 and TRBJ1-1; D unclear. The CDR3 length is 13 residues. V lost 0 bases to trimming and J lost 1 base, with 4 bases between them. Per the germline V gene, CDR1 is SGHRS and CDR2 is YFSETQ. The CDR3 is CASSLDRNTEAFF. In DNA form, the CDR3 reads TGCGCCAGCAGCTTGGATAGGAACACTGAAGCTTTCTTT.

The J gene is TRBJ1-4, the V gene TRBV29-1, with unresolved D. CDR3 length: 14 residues. In germline, CDR1 is SQVTM, CDR2 ANQGSEA. V lost 1 base and J lost 10, with 16 bases in between. The CDR3: CSVEATSRGGKLFF. The CDR3 bases are TGCAGCGTTGAAGCTACGAGTAGAGGTGGAAAACTGTTTTTT.

This clone showed up just once. This chain connects TRBV2 to TRBJ2-5; D might be TRBD1 (6 bases). The V gene lost 6 bases and the J gene lost 3 bases, with 14 bases spanning the gap. The CDR3 extends over 14 amino acids. Per germline, CDR1 SNHLY and CDR2 FYNNEI. Written as DNA, the CDR3 is TGTGCCAGCAGCCTACAGGGATCGGAAGAGACCCAGTACTTC. Protein sequence: CASSLQGSEETQYF.

The V and J genes are TRBV11-2 and TRBJ2-3; TRBD1 agrees at 10 bases. Trimming at V came to 6 bases and at J to 3 bases, leaving 3 bases not matched to a gene. The CDR3 consists of 14 residues. Germline CDR1 is SGHAT and CDR2 is FQNNGV. The CDR3 sequence: CASRRTGGTDTQYF. CDR3 sequence (DNA): TGTGCCAGCAGAAGGACAGGGGGAACAGATACGCAGTATTTT.

This sequence joins TRBV11-2 and TRBJ2-1, with TRBD2 matching over 10 bases. With 1 base clipped from V and 3 bases from J, the junction kept 6 bases outside the gene matches. The CDR3 consists of 17 residues. Germline CDR1 reads SGHAT; CDR2 reads FQNNGV. CDR3 region: CASSLGVLAGNYNEQFF. The CDR3 DNA reads TGTGCCAGCAGCTTAGGGGTACTAGCGGGGAACTACAATGAGCAGTTCTTC.

This clone is a singleton in its sample. The rearrangement uses TRBV28 and TRBJ2-2; TRBD2 agrees at 7 bases. V gave up 5 bases and J gave up 1 base; unmatched junction bases: 10. Germline V gene lookup returns CDR1 MDHEN and CDR2 SYDVKM. The CDR3 contains 17 residues. CDR3 sequence: CASSPRGFGKNTGELFF. In DNA form, the CDR3 reads TGTGCCAGCAGTCCGCGGGGGTTCGGCAAGAACACCGGGGAGCTGTTTTTT.

This sequence joins TRBV5-1 and TRBJ1-5; 8 nucleotides agree with TRBD1. The CDR3 runs to 15 residues. V lost 3 bases to trimming and J lost 1 base; unmatched junction nucleotides: 3. Germline V gene data show CDR1 as SGHRS and CDR2 as YFSETQ. CDR3 amino acids: CASSSQGGSNQPQHF. CDR3 in DNA: TGCGCCAGCAGCTCACAGGGGGGGAGCAATCAGCCCCAGCATTTT.

This clone appeared a few times. The chain joins TRBV13 to TRBJ1-6; D might be TRBD1 (6 bases). Trimming took 4 bases from V and 2 from J, leaving 9 bases between them. Germline CDR1 PRHDT, CDR2 FYEKMQ (reference sequence). The CDR3 is 15 amino acids. The CDR3 is CASSSTGTYNSPLHF. The CDR3, as DNA: TGTGCCAGCAGCTCGACAGGAACCTATAATTCACCCCTCCACTTT. The full variable domain, completed using reference TRBV13 and TRBJ1-6, is AAGVIQSPRHLIKEKRETATLKCYPIPRHDTVYWYQQGPGQDPQFLISFYEKMQSDKGSIPDRFSAQQFSDYHSELNMSSLELGDSALYFCASSSTGTYNSPLHFGNGTRLTVT.

The chain couples TRBV7-6 to TRBJ2-3; either TRBD1 or TRBD2 may supply D (5 bases each). The CDR3 consists of 14 residues. Per germline, CDR1 SGHVS and CDR2 FNYEAQ. Trimming left V 5 bases short and J 6 bases short, with 15 bases between. The CDR3 loop reads CASSLGAREDTQYF. CDR3 in DNA: TGTGCCAGCAGCCTAGGGGCTAGGGAGGATACGCAGTATTTT.

The chain uses TRBV2 and TRBJ2-1; 12 nucleotides align to TRBD2. The CDR3 spans 23 residues. Germline trimming cut 10 bases from V and 4 bases from J; bases unmatched to any gene: 32. Germline assignment: CDR1 SNHLY and CDR2 FYNNEI. CDR3 in DNA: TGTGCCATAGAGAGCGGGAAAAGGGAGGTAGGACTAGCGGGAACCGTCCAGTACAATGAGCAGTTCTTC. Encoded protein: CAIESGKREVGLAGTVQYNEQFF.

The rearrangement links TRBV19 to TRBJ2-1; no firm D call. V lost 3 bases, J lost 3 bases, and 3 bases lay in between. This CDR3 contains 12 residues. The germline V gene encodes CDR1 LNHDA and CDR2 SQIVND (reference sequence). CDR3 amino acids: CASSIGYNEQFF. The CDR3, as DNA: TGTGCCAGTAGTATCGGCTACAATGAGCAGTTCTTC.

This rearrangement joins TRBV5-6 to TRBJ2-7, with 8 bases identical to TRBD1. The CDR3 is 17 residues long. Trimming cost V 1 base and J 6 bases; bases outside gene matches: 15. The germline gives CDR1 SGHDT, CDR2 YYEEEE. CDR3 loop: CASSLSGQGTVWSEQYF. The CDR3 bases are TGTGCCAGCAGCTTGTCCGGACAGGGAACGGTCTGGAGCGAGCAGTACTTC. The full variable domain, completed using reference TRBV5-6 and TRBJ2-7, is DAGVTQSPTHLIKTRGQQVTLRCSPKSGHDTVSWYQQALGQGPQFIFQYYEEEERQRGNFPDRFSGHQFPNYSSELNVNALLLGDSALYLCASSLSGQGTVWSEQYFGPGTRLTVT.

V and J are TRBV9 and TRBJ2-3; a weak D match, TRBD2 (7 bases). With 0 bases removed from V and 5 bases from J, the gap between germline ends came to 19 bases. Per the germline V gene, CDR1 is SGDLS and CDR2 is YYNGEE. The CDR3 consists of 17 residues. CDR3 residues: CASSVAPTGGGLDTQYF. CDR3 DNA sequence: TGTGCCAGCAGCGTAGCCCCTACGGGGGGCGGGTTAGATACGCAGTATTTT.

DNA of the CDR3: TGTGCCTGGAAAGGGGGGGGTGAAAAACTGTTTTTT. This sequence encodes CAWKGGGEKLFF. The V gene is TRBV30, the J gene TRBJ1-4; D may be TRBD1 (6 bases). The CDR3 covers 12 residues. V lost 4 bases and J 7 bases, leaving 10 bases between the germline ends. CDR1 is GTSNPN and CDR2 is SVGIG in the germline V gene (reference sequence).